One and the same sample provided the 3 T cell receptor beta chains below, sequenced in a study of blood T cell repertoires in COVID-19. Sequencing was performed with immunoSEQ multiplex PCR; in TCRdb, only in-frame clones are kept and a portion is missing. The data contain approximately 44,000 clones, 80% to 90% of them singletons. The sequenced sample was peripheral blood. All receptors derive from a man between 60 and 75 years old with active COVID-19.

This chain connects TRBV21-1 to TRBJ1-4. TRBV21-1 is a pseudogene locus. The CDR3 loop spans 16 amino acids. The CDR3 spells CASSKGARVANEKLFF. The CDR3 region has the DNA TGTGCCAGCAGCAAAGGGGCGAGGGTGGCTAATGAAAAACTGTTTTTT.

The CDR3 region has the DNA TGTGCCAGCAGCTTCCGGGACAGGCCCTCCTACGAGCAGTACTTC. As protein: CASSFRDRPSYEQYF. The genes are TRBV7-9 and TRBJ2-7; TRBD1 matches at 8 bases. This CDR3 is 15 amino acids long. With V trimmed by 3 bases and J by 0 bases, 4 bases remained unmatched. The germline V gene encodes CDR1 SEHNR and CDR2 FQNEAQ (reference sequence). Looking up the rest from reference TRBV7-9 and TRBJ2-7 gives the full variable domain: DTGVSQNPRHKITKRGQNVTFRCDPISEHNRLYWYRQTLGQGPEFLTYFQNEAQLEKSRLLSDRFSAERPKGSFSTLEIQRTEQGDSAMYLCASSFRDRPSYEQYFGPGTRLTVT.

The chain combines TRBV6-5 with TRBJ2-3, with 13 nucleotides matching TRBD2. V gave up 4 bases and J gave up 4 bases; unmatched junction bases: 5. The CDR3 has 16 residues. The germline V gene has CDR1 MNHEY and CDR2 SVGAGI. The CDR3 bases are TGTGCCAGCAGTTCACTAGCGGGAGGGCCGGCAGATACGCAGTATTTT. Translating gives CASSSLAGGPADTQYF.